The 8 T cell receptor beta chains below come from one sample, sequenced in a study of blood T cell repertoires in COVID-19. TCRdb keeps only in-frame clones here, not all; method: immunoSEQ multiplex PCR. Of about 16,000 clones in the sample, approximately 86% were seen once. The material sequenced was peripheral blood. Receptors originate from a human donor in a cohort sampled during active COVID-19.

The V and J genes are TRBV6-2 or TRBV6-3 and TRBJ1-2; D not resolved. Trimming left V 2 bases short and J 4 bases short, with 8 bases between. CDR3 length: 13 residues. Germline V gene sequence: CDR1 MNHEY, CDR2 SVGEGT. CDR3 in DNA: TGTGCCAGCAGTTACGTCGGTAGCTATGGCTACACCTTC. Translation: CASSYVGSYGYTF.

The chain couples TRBV7-6 to TRBJ2-7; 7 bases match TRBD2. Trimming took 1 base from V and 5 from J; bases not matched to a gene: 5. Germline CDR1 is SGHVS and CDR2 is FNYEAQ. The CDR3 spans 14 residues. The CDR3 protein is CASSLGRGSNEQYF. In DNA, the CDR3 is TGTGCCAGCAGCTTAGGGCGGGGGTCGAACGAGCAGTACTTC. The complete variable domain, with remaining parts taken from reference TRBV7-6 and TRBJ2-7, reads GAGVSQSPRYKVTKRGQDVALRCDPISGHVSLYWYRQALGQGPEFLTYFNYEAQQDKSGLPNDRFSAERPEGSISTLTIQRTEQRDSAMYRCASSLGRGSNEQYFGPGTRLTVT.

The chain uses TRBV5-1 and TRBJ1-3; D is unclear. CDR1 and CDR2 from the germline V gene are SGHRS and YFSETQ. The CDR3 contains 14 residues. Trimming cost V 4 bases and J 2 bases, with 10 bases left between them. Here the CDR3 reads CASSREAPGNTIYF. For the CDR3, the DNA is TGCGCCAGCAGCAGAGAAGCTCCTGGAAACACCATATATTTT.

The CDR3 spells CASSLVQSSEAFF. The CDR3 nucleotides read TGTGCCAGCAGCTTAGTTCAATCGAGTGAAGCTTTCTTT. V usage is TRBV7-9 and J usage is TRBJ1-1; D call uncertain. The CDR3 consists of 13 residues. The V and J ends lost 1 base and 7 bases respectively, with 10 bases between them. In germline, CDR1 is SEHNR, CDR2 FQNEAQ (reference sequence).

The chain couples TRBV18 to TRBJ1-1; D remains ambiguous. Germline V gene lookup returns CDR1 KGHSH and CDR2 LQKENI. V lost 8 bases and J lost 4, with 14 bases in between. CDR3 length: 13 amino acids. The CDR3 spells CASPTTLSTEAFF. In DNA, the CDR3 is TGTGCCAGCCCGACTACTCTTTCCACTGAAGCTTTCTTT.

The chain employs TRBV23-1 and TRBJ1-5; weak D call: TRBD1 (6 bases). Being an ORF, TRBV23-1 has a function that is uncertain. V dropped 0 bases and J dropped 4 bases, with 19 bases sitting between them. This CDR3 comprises 18 residues. The CDR3 nucleotides are TGCGCCAGCAGTCAATCGTTGATTATGACAGGCCCAAATCAGCCCCAGCATTTT. Translating it yields CASSQSLIMTGPNQPQHF.

This clone was recorded once. The V call is TRBV5-4, the J call TRBJ1-1, with TRBD1 matching over 8 bases. The CDR3 has 14 residues. Germline CDR1 is SGHNT and CDR2 is YYREEE (reference sequence). J was trimmed by 0 bases and V by 5 bases; bases with no gene match: 3. As DNA, the CDR3 is TGTGCCAGCAGGGGGACAGGAATGAACACTGAAGCTTTCTTT. This gives the protein CASRGTGMNTEAFF.

This clone was observed a single time. The chain combines TRBV7-2 with TRBJ1-2; 8 positions agree with TRBD1. CDR1 is SGHTA and CDR2 is FQGNSA in the germline V gene. J gave up 4 bases and V 5 bases, and 9 bases lay outside the gene matches. The CDR3 extends over 15 amino acids. The DNA of the CDR3 is TGTGCCAGCAGCCTCCAGACAGGGGAGGCCTATGGCTACACCTTC. Translating it yields CASSLQTGEAYGYTF.